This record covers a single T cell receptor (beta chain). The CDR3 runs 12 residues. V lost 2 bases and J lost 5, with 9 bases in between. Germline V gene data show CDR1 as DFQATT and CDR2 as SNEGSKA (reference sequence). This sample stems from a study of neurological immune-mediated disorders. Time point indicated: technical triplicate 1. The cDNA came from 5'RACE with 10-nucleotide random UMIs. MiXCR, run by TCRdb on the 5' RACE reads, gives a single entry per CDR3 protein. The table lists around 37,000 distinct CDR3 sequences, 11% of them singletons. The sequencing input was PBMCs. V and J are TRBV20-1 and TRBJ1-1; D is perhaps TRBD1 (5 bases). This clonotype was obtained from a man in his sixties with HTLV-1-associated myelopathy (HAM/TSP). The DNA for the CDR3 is TGCAGTGCTAGATTCGGGGGAACTGAAGCTTTCTTT. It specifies CSARFGGTEAFF.